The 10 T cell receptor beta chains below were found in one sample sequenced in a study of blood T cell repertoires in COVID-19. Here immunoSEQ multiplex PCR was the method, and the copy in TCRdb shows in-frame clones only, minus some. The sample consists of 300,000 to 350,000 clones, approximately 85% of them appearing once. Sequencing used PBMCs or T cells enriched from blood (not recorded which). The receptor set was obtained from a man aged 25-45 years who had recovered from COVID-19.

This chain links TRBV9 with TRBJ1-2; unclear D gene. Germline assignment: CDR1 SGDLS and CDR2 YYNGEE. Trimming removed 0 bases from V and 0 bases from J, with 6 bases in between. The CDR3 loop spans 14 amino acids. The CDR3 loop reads CASSVDTANYGYTF. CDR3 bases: TGTGCCAGCAGCGTAGACACAGCTAACTATGGCTACACCTTC. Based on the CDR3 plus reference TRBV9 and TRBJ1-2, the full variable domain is DSGVTQTPKHLITATGQRVTLRCSPRSGDLSVYWYQQSLDQGLQFLIQYYNGEERAKGNILERFSAQQFPDLHSELNLSSLELGDSALYFCASSVDTANYGYTFGSGTRLTVV.

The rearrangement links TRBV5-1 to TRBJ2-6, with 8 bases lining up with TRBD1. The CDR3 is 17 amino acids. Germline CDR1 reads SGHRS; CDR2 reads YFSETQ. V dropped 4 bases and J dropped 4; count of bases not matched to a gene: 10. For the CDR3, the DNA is TGCGCCAGCAGCCCAGGGACAGGCGCTTCAGGGGCCAACGTCCTGACTTTC. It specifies CASSPGTGASGANVLTF.

Written as DNA, the CDR3 is TGTGCCAGCAGCAAGAGGGACGGGGGGAGGCATGGCTACACCTTC. It is translated as CASSKRDGGRHGYTF. The genes are TRBV21-1 and TRBJ1-2. TRBV21-1 constitutes a pseudogene. The CDR3 loop spans 15 amino acids.

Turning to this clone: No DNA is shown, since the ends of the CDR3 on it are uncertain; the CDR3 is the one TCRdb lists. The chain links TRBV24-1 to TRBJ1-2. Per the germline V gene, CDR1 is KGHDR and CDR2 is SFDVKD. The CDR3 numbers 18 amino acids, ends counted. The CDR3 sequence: CATSVPEGGGELNYGYTF.

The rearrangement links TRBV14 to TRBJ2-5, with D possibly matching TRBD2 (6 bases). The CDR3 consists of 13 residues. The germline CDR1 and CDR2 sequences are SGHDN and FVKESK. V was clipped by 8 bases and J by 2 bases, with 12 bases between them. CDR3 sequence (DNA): TGTGCCAGCGCTGGGACTCCTCAAGAGACCCAGTACTTC. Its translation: CASAGTPQETQYF.

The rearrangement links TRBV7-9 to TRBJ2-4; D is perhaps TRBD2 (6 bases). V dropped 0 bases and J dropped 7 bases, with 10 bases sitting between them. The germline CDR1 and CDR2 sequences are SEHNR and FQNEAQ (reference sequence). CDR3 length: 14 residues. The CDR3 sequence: CASSLAPAGNIQYF. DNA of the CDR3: TGTGCCAGCAGCTTAGCGCCGGCGGGGAACATTCAGTACTTC. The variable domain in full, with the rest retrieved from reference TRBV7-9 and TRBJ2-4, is DTGVSQNPRHKITKRGQNVTFRCDPISEHNRLYWYRQTLGQGPEFLTYFQNEAQLEKSRLLSDRFSAERPKGSFSTLEIQRTEQGDSAMYLCASSLAPAGNIQYFGAGTRLSVL.

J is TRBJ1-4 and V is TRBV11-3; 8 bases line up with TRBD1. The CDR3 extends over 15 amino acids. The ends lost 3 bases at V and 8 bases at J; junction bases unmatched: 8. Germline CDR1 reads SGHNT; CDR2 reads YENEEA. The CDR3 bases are TGTGCCAGCAGCTTGAGGGGGACAGGCAACGAAAAACTGTTTTTT. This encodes CASSLRGTGNEKLFF.

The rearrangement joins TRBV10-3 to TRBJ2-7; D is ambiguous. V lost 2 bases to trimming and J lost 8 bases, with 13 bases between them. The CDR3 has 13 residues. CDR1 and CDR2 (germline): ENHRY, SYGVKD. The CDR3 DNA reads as TGTGCCATCAGTGAGAAAAACGCGCGAAAGCAGTACTTC. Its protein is CAISEKNARKQYF.

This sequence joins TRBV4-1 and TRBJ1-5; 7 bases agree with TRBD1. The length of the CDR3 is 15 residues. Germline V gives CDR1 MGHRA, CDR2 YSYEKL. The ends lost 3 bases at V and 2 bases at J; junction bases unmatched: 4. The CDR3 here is CASSQGDRRNQPQHF. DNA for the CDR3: TGCGCCAGCAGCCAGGGGGACAGACGCAATCAGCCCCAGCATTTT.

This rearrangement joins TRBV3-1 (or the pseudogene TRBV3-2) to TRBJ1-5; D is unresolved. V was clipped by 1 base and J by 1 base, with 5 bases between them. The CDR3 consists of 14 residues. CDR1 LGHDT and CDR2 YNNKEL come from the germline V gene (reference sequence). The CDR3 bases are TGTGCCAGCAGCCAAGGTCTCAGCAATCAGCCCCAGCATTTT. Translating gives CASSQGLSNQPQHF.